A selection of T cell receptor beta chains follows, all from one sample in a study of T cell repertoires in cytomegalovirus infection. TCRdb reprocessed the reads via MiXCR and lists one record per CDR3 protein. The sample lists approximately 1,000,000 distinct CDR3 sequences; 30% to 40% were seen once. The antigens for these receptors are not known. The sample consisted of cultured CD8+ T cells from PBMCs, taken from culture after CMV antigen stimulation. These receptors were obtained from a human donor in good health (CMV status not recorded). Some clones in this sample may be carry-over from other donors' samples. Both conserved end residues are part of each CDR3. The D gene is left open where the match is weak. Not all rows give a size; the values are once, few, many and, for expanded clones, a class.

j_call v_call clone_size d_call cdr3_nt cdr3_aa
TRBJ2-7 TRBV6-6 few TRBD1 TGTGCCAGCACCACAGGGGGCGCGATGGGAGAGCAGTACTTC CASTTGGAMGEQYF
TRBJ2-1 TRBV10-3 few NA TGTGCCATCCCCCGGGACGGATCAAACTACAATGAGCAGTTCTTC CAIPRDGSNYNEQFF
TRBJ1-5 TRBV7-2 many NA TGTGCCAGCAGCTTAGCGGCTCAGCCCCAGCATTTT CASSLAAQPQHF
TRBJ2-1 TRBV27 NA TRBD2 TGTGCCAGCAGTTTATGGACTAGCGGGGGGGCCAATGAGCAGTTCTTC CASSLWTSGGANEQFF
TRBJ2-5 TRBV18 NA NA TGTGCCAGCTCACCACGGCCAGGTTGGGAGTCGGTAGAGACCCAGTACTTC CASSPRPGWESVETQYF
TRBJ2-3 TRBV19 few TRBD1 TGTGCCAGTAGCTTCGGACAGGACCTCACAGATACGCAGTATTTT CASSFGQDLTDTQYF
TRBJ2-1 TRBV2 NA TRBD1 TGTGCCAGCAGTGAGACAGGGGGAAGCAATGAGCAGTTCTTC CASSETGGSNEQFF
TRBJ1-1 TRBV7-4 few NA TGTGCCAGCAGCTTCCCAGCAGCGACCTTTGAAGCTTTCTTT CASSFPAATFEAFF
TRBJ2-1 TRBV24-1 NA TRBD2 TGTGCCACCAGTGACATAGCGGGGGTAAACAATGAGCAGTTCTTC CATSDIAGVNNEQFF
TRBJ1-6 TRBV7-4 many NA TGTGCCAGCAGCTTAGAAGAGGGGAGGAGAGGGGTCCCTGGCAATTCACCCCTCCACTTT CASSLEEGRRGVPGNSPLHF
TRBJ1-1 TRBV14 NA NA TGTGCCAGCAGCCAAGCCGCTAGTGGGACTGAAGCTTTCTTT CASSQAASGTEAFF
TRBJ1-4 TRBV2 few NA TGTGCCAGCAGTGTCTTAGGGGCAACTAATGAAAAACTGTTTTTT CASSVLGATNEKLFF
TRBJ1-5 TRBV15 NA TRBD1 TGTACCACCAGCAGAACCGGCACAGGGGTCGGCAATCAGCCCCAGCATTTT CTTSRTGTGVGNQPQHF
TRBJ2-3 TRBV20-1 NA TRBD1 TGCAGTGCTAGAGATTATCAGGGGGTTAACACAGATACGCAGTATTTT CSARDYQGVNTDTQYF
TRBJ1-5 TRBV19 few NA TGTGCCAGCGGGGGCAGAGGCCGTCAGCCCCAGCATTTT CASGGRGRQPQHF
TRBJ2-7 TRBV19 NA NA TGTGCCAGTAGTTTCAGGACATTCCCCTACGAGCAGTACTTC CASSFRTFPYEQYF
TRBJ1-1 TRBV7-2 many NA TGTGCCAGCGGGTGGGGGACTGAAGCTTTCTTT CASGWGTEAFF
TRBJ2-3 TRBV12-3/TRBV12-4 NA NA TGTGCCAGCATAGGGCAGGCTTGGGGAGATACGCAGTATTTT CASIGQAWGDTQYF
TRBJ1-6 TRBV19 NA NA TGTGCCAGTAGTCCCGGACCGTCGGGCCAAGGAGCCCTCCACTTT CASSPGPSGQGALHF
TRBJ1-1 TRBV19 NA NA TGTGCCAGTAGCATCTGGGGGAATGAGGGCCCTGAAGCTTTCTTT CASSIWGNEGPEAFF
TRBJ1-4 TRBV6-2/TRBV6-3 few NA TGTGCCAGCAGTTACGGCTCGGGTCGGGTTGATGAAAAACTGTTTTTT CASSYGSGRVDEKLFF
TRBJ1-5 TRBV12-5 NA NA TGTGCTAGTGGTTTCGGCCCGACACCGAGCCTCTATAGCAATCAGCCCCAGCATTTT CASGFGPTPSLYSNQPQHF
TRBJ2-2 TRBV6-1 many TRBD2 TGTGCCAGCACCCCGACCCCTTACTGGACTAGCGGGGGGAATGAAGCGAACACCGGGGAGCTGTTTTTT CASTPTPYWTSGGNEANTGELFF
TRBJ1-2 TRBV6-2/TRBV6-3 NA TRBD1 TGTGCCAGCAGTTACGCCACAGGGGGCTTGGGCTACACCTTC CASSYATGGLGYTF
TRBJ2-3 TRBV5-4 few TRBD1 TGTGCCAGCAGCCAGGCCGGGACAGCGAACACAGATACGCAGTATTTT CASSQAGTANTDTQYF
TRBJ2-1 TRBV27 many NA TGTGCCAGCAGTTTGAGGCAGGGCTACAATGAGCAGTTCTTC CASSLRQGYNEQFF
TRBJ2-1 TRBV4-1 NA NA TGCGCCAGCAGCCAAGAAGGAGCGGATGAGCAGTTCTTC CASSQEGADEQFF
TRBJ1-1 TRBV5-4 NA TRBD1 TGTGCCAGCAGCCCATCGGGACAGTCGAACACTGAAGCTTTCTTT CASSPSGQSNTEAFF
TRBJ1-2 TRBV2 NA TRBD1 TGTGCCAGGTGGACAGGAACGAACTATGGCTACACCTTC CARWTGTNYGYTF
TRBJ1-1 TRBV5-4 NA TRBD1 TGTGCCAGCAGCCCCTACAGGGGAGAGAGCACTGAAGCTTTCTTT CASSPYRGESTEAFF
TRBJ1-2 TRBV13 NA NA TGTGCCAGCAGCCCCCGGGCCCGCCTCGACTCCTATGGCTACACCTTC CASSPRARLDSYGYTF
TRBJ2-1 TRBV7-9 few NA TGTGCCAGCAGCTTTGCCGAACTAGGGCACAATGAGCAGTTCTTC CASSFAELGHNEQFF
TRBJ2-5 TRBV6-6 many NA TGTGCCAGCAGTTACTCCTTGTTGGGACTCCCATTGGGGGAGACCCAGTACTTC CASSYSLLGLPLGETQYF
TRBJ2-1 TRBV6-5 NA NA TGTGCCAGCAGTTACTCACATACCGTGGGGGATGAGCAGTTCTTC CASSYSHTVGDEQFF
TRBJ1-2 TRBV20-1 NA NA TGCAGTGCTAGATTCTCCCTCCACATCGGCCTCGGGGGCTATGGCTACACCTTC CSARFSLHIGLGGYGYTF
TRBJ1-3 TRBV7-2 few NA TGTGCCAGCAGCACCTGGCGGGGGGCTGGTGGAAACACCATATATTTT CASSTWRGAGGNTIYF
TRBJ1-1 TRBV5-1 NA TRBD1 TGCGCCAGCAGCTTGGAGGGCAGGGGGACTGAAGCTTTCTTT CASSLEGRGTEAFF
TRBJ1-1 TRBV6-1 NA NA TGTGCCAGCAGTAAGGACGGCACTGAAGCTTTCTTT CASSKDGTEAFF
TRBJ1-2 TRBV10-3 NA NA TGTGCCATCAGTGAGGGTCGGGGATTGGGTAACTATGGCTACACCTTC CAISEGRGLGNYGYTF
TRBJ1-2 TRBV6-6 few NA TGTGCCAGCAGTGACTCCAAACAGGGTTATGGCTACACCTTC CASSDSKQGYGYTF
TRBJ2-1 TRBV6-6 few NA TGTGCCAGCATCAAGCATCTTCCCAATGAGCAGTTCTTC CASIKHLPNEQFF
TRBJ2-5 TRBV27 NA TRBD1 TGTGCCAGCAGTTTATTATTCACAGGGGTGGGACAAGAGACCCAGTACTTC CASSLLFTGVGQETQYF
TRBJ1-4 TRBV7-9 NA TRBD1 TGTGCCAGCAGCTTAGAGGACAGGGTTAATGAAAAACTGTTTTTT CASSLEDRVNEKLFF
TRBJ1-2 TRBV19 NA NA TGTGCCAGTAGTAGCGTCCAGGGGCCTTATGGCTACACCTTC CASSSVQGPYGYTF